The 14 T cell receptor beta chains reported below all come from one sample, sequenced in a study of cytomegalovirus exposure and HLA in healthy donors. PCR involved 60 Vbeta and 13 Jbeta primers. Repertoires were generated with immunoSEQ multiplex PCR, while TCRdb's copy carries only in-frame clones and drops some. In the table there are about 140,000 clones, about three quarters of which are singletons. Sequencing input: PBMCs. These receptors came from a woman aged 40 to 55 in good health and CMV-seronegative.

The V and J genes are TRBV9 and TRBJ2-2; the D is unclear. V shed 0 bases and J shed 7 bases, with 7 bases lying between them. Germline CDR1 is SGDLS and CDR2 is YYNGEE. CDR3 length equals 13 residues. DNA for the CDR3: TGTGCCAGCAGCGTAGCCCCCTTCGGGGAGCTGTTTTTT. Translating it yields CASSVAPFGELFF.

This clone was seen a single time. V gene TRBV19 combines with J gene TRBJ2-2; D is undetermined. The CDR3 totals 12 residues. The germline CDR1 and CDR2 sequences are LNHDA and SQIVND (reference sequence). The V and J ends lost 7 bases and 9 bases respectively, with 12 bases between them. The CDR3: CASTHHSRELFF. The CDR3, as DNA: TGTGCCAGTACTCATCACAGTCGGGAGCTGTTTTTT.

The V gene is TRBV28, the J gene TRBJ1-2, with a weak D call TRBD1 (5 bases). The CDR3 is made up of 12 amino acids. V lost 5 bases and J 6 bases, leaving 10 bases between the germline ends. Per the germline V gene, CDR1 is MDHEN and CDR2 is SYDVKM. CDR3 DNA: TGTGCCAGCAGTCCCTGGGGGGATGGCTACACCTTC. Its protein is CASSPWGDGYTF.

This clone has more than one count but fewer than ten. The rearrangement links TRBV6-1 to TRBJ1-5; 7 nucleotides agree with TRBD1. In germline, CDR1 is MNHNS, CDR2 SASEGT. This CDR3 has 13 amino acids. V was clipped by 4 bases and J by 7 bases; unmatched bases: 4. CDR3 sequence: CASSAQGDQPQHF. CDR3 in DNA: TGTGCCAGCAGTGCCCAGGGGGACCAGCCCCAGCATTTT.

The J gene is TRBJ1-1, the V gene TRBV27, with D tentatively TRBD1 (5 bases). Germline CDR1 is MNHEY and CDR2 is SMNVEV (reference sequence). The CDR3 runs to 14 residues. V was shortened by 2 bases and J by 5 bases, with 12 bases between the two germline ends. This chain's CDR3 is CASSLVWGETEAFF. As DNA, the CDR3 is TGTGCCAGCAGTTTAGTCTGGGGGGAGACTGAAGCTTTCTTT.

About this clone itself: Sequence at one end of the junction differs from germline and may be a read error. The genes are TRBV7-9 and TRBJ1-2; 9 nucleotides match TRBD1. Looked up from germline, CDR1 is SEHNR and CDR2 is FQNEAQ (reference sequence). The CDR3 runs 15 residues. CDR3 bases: TGTTCCAGCAGCCCCCACAGGGGGCTTGCCTATGGCTACACCTTC. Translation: CSSSPHRGLAYGYTF.

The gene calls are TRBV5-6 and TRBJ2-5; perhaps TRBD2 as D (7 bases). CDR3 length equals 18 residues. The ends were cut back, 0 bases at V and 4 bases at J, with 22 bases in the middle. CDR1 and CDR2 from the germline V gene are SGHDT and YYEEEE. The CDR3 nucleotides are TGTGCCAGCAGCTTGGTTGGGGGGGCCCCAACACAGGGAGAGACCCAGTACTTC. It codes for CASSLVGGAPTQGETQYF. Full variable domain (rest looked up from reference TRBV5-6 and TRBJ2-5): DAGVTQSPTHLIKTRGQQVTLRCSPKSGHDTVSWYQQALGQGPQFIFQYYEEEERQRGNFPDRFSGHQFPNYSSELNVNALLLGDSALYLCASSLVGGAPTQGETQYFGPGTRLLVL.

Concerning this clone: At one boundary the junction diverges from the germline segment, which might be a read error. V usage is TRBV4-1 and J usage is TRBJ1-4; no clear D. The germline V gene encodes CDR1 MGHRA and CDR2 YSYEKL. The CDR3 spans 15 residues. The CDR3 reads CASRQAGLANEKLFF. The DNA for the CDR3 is TGCGCCAGCAGACAAGCGGGTCTTGCTAATGAAAAACTGTTTTTT.

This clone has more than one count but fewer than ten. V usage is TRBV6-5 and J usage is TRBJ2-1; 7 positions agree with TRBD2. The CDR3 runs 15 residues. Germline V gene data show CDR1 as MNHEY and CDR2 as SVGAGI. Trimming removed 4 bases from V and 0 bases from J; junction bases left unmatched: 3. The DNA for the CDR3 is TGTGCCAGCAGTTTAACGGGGGGCTCCTACAATGAGCAGTTCTTC. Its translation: CASSLTGGSYNEQFF.

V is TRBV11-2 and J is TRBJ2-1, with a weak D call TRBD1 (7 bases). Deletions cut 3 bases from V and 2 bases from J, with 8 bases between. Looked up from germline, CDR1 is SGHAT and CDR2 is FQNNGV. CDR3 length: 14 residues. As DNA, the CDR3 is TGTGCCAGCAGCTTCAGGGGGGCCTACAATGAGCAGTTCTTC. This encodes CASSFRGAYNEQFF.

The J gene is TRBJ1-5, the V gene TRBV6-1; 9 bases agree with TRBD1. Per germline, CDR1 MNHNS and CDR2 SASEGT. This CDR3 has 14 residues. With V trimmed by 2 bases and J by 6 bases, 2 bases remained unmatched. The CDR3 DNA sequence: TGTGCCAGCAGTGAATCGGGACAGGGTCAGCCCCAGCATTTT. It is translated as CASSESGQGQPQHF.

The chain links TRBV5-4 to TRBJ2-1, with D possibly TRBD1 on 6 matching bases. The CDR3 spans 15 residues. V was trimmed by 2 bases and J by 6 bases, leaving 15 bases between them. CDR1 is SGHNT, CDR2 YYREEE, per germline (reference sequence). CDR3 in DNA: TGTGCCAGCAGCTTAGGACAGCGTACCTCCAATGAGCAGTTCTTC. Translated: CASSLGQRTSNEQFF.

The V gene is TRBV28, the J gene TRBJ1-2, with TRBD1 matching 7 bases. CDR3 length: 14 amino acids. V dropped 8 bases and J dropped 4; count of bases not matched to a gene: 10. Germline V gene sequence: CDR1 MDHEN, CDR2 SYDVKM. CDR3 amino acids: CASSYRGVGYGYTF. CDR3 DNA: TGTGCCAGCTCCTACAGGGGTGTAGGCTATGGCTACACCTTC.

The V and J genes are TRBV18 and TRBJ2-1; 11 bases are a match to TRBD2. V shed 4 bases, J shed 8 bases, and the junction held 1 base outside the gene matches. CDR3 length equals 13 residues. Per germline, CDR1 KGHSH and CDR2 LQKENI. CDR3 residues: CASSQLAGDEQFF. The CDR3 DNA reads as TGTGCCAGCTCACAACTAGCGGGGGATGAGCAGTTCTTC.